Sequencing of this T cell receptor (beta chain) was carried out in a study of blood T cells in healthy people across ages. The V end was cut by 9 bases, the J end by 1 base, with 7 bases between. The CDR3 length is 13 residues. CDR1 SNHLY and CDR2 FYNNEI come from the germline V gene. Concerning this clonotype itself: Its specificity is unknown.

Healthy Russian Caucasian donors spanned ages about 6 to 100 years. Each sample had at least 6 million PBMCs isolated. Study results and limitations: The recorded TCR beta diversity per million T cells decreased in a roughly linear manner with age.

The authors ran a second PCR of roughly 6 to 12 cycles using a sample-barcoded 5' primer and a J-beta primer mix. There were at least 2.5 million CDR3-containing paired-end reads obtained from each sample. TCRdb reanalysed the 5' RACE reads using MiXCR and keeps one entry per CDR3 protein. Among about 760,000 distinct CDR3 sequences, roughly three fifths were seen once, and the ten largest hold 20% to 30%. The specimen was blood. The rearrangement joins TRBV2 to TRBJ2-6; D is possibly TRBD1 (5 bases). The sequence was collected from a man in his forties or fifties in good health. The CDR3, as DNA: TGTGCCAGTTACAGGTCTGGGGCCAACGTCCTGACTTTC. Translation gives CASYRSGANVLTF.